A selection of T cell receptor beta chains follows, all from one sample in a study of blood T cell repertoires in COVID-19. The table came from immunoSEQ multiplex PCR; TCRdb's copy has only in-frame clones and leaves some out. This sample has approximately 400,000 clones; about nine tenths occur once, and the top ten carry roughly 12%. The sample comprised peripheral blood. The receptor set was obtained from a woman aged 50 to 65 with COVID-19, enrolled during active disease. The conserved cysteine and the conserved F or W are not part of the CDR3 here. Fields, in order: V gene, J gene, CDR3 protein.

TRBV3-1/TRBV3-2	TRBJ1-5	ASSQDGGKNQPQH
TRBV4-2	TRBJ2-7	ASSQEGLAGYEQY
TRBV6-5	TRBJ1-2	ASRLTGNHGYT
TRBV3-1/TRBV3-2	TRBJ1-2	ASSQEWTGGSGYT
TRBV6-1	TRBJ1-3	ASSEPGDLSGNTIY
TRBV5-4	TRBJ1-2	ASSPQRDSNYGYT
TRBV6-5	TRBJ1-2	ASSYAGSGGYT
TRBV11-2	TRBJ1-5	ASSIQGARQPQH
TRBV24-1	TRBJ2-5	ATSDSGYQETQY
TRBV7-9	TRBJ1-2	ASSLGQGAMSGYT
TRBV4-1	TRBJ1-1	ASSPGGPRGLAEAF
TRBV3-1/TRBV3-2	TRBJ2-4	ASSLAGIQY
TRBV24-1	TRBJ1-5	ATSDLLLQGISNQPQH
TRBV10-3	TRBJ1-1	ATRAPLDTEAF
TRBV6-5	TRBJ2-5	ASSRPGLQETQY
TRBV2	TRBJ2-1	ASKGQGVGEQF
TRBV3-1/TRBV3-2	TRBJ1-1	ASSQEYIDGTGQNTEAF
TRBV2	TRBJ1-5	ASSEWDRAQPQH
TRBV28	TRBJ1-6	ASSFRRTGGSSPLH
TRBV6-5	TRBJ1-1	ASSWTKNTEAF
TRBV7-2	TRBJ2-7	ASSITGSSYEQY
TRBV3-1/TRBV3-2	TRBJ2-1	ASSPSPDRAYNEQF
TRBV7-7	TRBJ2-2	ASSQRAGTGELF
TRBV3-1/TRBV3-2	TRBJ2-3	ASSRGGADTDTQY
TRBV19	TRBJ1-1	ASSISRDRAEAF
TRBV7-6	TRBJ1-1	ASSLSDRGGTEAF
TRBV6-1	TRBJ1-5	ASSDSFYSNQPQH
TRBV5-1	TRBJ2-1	ASSAEKLDRGQF
TRBV7-9	TRBJ2-3	ASSLGTSPPY